Listed below are T cell receptor beta chains from one sample, sequenced in a study of T cells after posttransplantation cyclophosphamide. TCRdb keeps only in-frame clones here, not all; method: immunoSEQ multiplex PCR. The sample consists of 30,000 to 45,000 clones, around 80% of them appearing once. The source was CD4+ T cells sorted from blood, collected 1,700 to 2,000 days after a stem cell transplant with posttransplant cyclophosphamide. The receptors were gathered from a female patient aged 40 to 50 who received an allogeneic stem cell transplant from a related donor, was CMV-positive, and had no GVHD. The graft donor may have given rise to some T cells. Both conserved end residues are part of each CDR3. D genes are given only for firm matches. Not all rows give a size; the values are once, few, many and, for expanded clones, a class.

abundance	d_gene	v_gene	j_gene	CDR3nt	CDR3aa
-	TRBD1	TRBV6-5	TRBJ2-7	TGTGCCAGCAGTAACCCGGGACAGGGTAGCGAGCAGTACTTC	CASSNPGQGSEQYF
-	TRBD1	TRBV29-1	TRBJ1-2	TGCAGCGTTGCACAGGGGGCGGGGGGCTACACCTTC	CSVAQGAGGYTF
once	TRBD1	TRBV5-8	TRBJ2-1	TGTGCCAGCAGCTTGGGGACAGGGTACAATGAGCAGTTCTTC	CASSLGTGYNEQFF
-	TRBD2	TRBV7-2	TRBJ2-2	TGTGCCAGCAGCTCGTTGATCCCCTCCAGCGGGGGGTACACCGGGGAGCTGTTTTTT	CASSSLIPSSGGYTGELFF
-	-	TRBV2	TRBJ1-4	TGTGCCAGCAGTGAGAGGGTTAGAAATGAAAAACTGTTTTTT	CASSERVRNEKLFF
-	-	TRBV7-2	TRBJ2-7	TGTGCCAGCAGCTTAAATCCAGGTCCCTACGAGCAGTACTTC	CASSLNPGPYEQYF
-	-	TRBV19	TRBJ1-2	TGTGCCAGTAGTATCGACAGATACTATGGCTACACCTTC	CASSIDRYYGYTF
few	TRBD1	TRBV4-1	TRBJ1-2	TGCGCCAGCAGCCCTCCCCCGGGACAGGGGGGGAATGGCTACACCTTC	CASSPPPGQGGNGYTF
few	-	TRBV7-8	TRBJ1-2	TGTGCCAGCAGTCGATCCTTGGCCTATGGCTACACCTTC	CASSRSLAYGYTF
-	-	TRBV14	TRBJ2-5	TGTGCCAGCAGCCGAGCTTTCGAGACCCAGTACTTC	CASSRAFETQYF
-	TRBD1	TRBV10-2	TRBJ1-5	TGCGCCAGCAGCCAACCTGGACAGGGCAATCAGCCCCAGCATTTT	CASSQPGQGNQPQHF
-	-	TRBV4-3	TRBJ2-3	TGCGCCAGCAGCCAAGGAAATCGGCGGATCAGCACAGATACGCAGTATTTT	CASSQGNRRISTDTQYF
few	-	TRBV5-5	TRBJ1-2	TGTGCCAGCAGCTTGGTCTTAGCGATGGGCTATGGCTACACCTTC	CASSLVLAMGYGYTF
-	-	TRBV29-1	TRBJ1-2	TGCAGCGTTGAAGGACAGGTTACTAACTATGGCTACACCTTC	CSVEGQVTNYGYTF
-	-	TRBV7-2	TRBJ1-6	TGTGCCAGCAGCCTATTCCGTCAGGCTGACTCCTATAATTCACCCCTCCACTTT	CASSLFRQADSYNSPLHF
-	TRBD1	TRBV5-1	TRBJ2-1	TGCGCCAGCGTCCCCGGGACAGCCTCCTACAATGAGCAGTTCTTC	CASVPGTASYNEQFF
few	-	TRBV19	TRBJ2-7	TGTGCCACACGACCGGGACTCTCTGGCGGCGAGCAGTACTTC	CATRPGLSGGEQYF
-	TRBD1	TRBV10-3	TRBJ2-3	TGTGCCATCCACCCAGGGGGCCAAAACACAGATACGCAGTATTTT	CAIHPGGQNTDTQYF
-	-	TRBV6-5	TRBJ1-2	TGTGCCAGACCGGGACACGGAGTAGGAGGCTACACCTTC	CARPGHGVGGYTF
-	TRBD2	TRBV27	TRBJ2-5	TGTGCCAGCAGTCTTTGCCAATCTGGGGGGGTAACGCAAGAGACCCAGTACTTC	CASSLCQSGGVTQETQYF
-	TRBD1	TRBV14	TRBJ2-2	TGTGCCAGCAGCCAACGACAGGGTTTCACCGGGGAGCTGTTTTTT	CASSQRQGFTGELFF
-	-	TRBV19	TRBJ2-7	TGTGCCAGTAGTATAAGAGGGAAATACGAGCAGTACTTC	CASSIRGKYEQYF
-	TRBD1	TRBV7-3	TRBJ1-6	TGTGCCAGCAGCCTCCGAGACAGGGGTGATTCACCCCTCCACTTT	CASSLRDRGDSPLHF
-	-	TRBV5-1	TRBJ1-6	TGCGCCAGCAGCTTAGAAATCCAGGGCAATTCACCCCTCCACTTT	CASSLEIQGNSPLHF
few	TRBD1	TRBV7-9	TRBJ1-3	TGTGCCAGCAGCTCCGGGACAGGGGGCGCGGACACCATATATTTT	CASSSGTGGADTIYF
-	TRBD2	TRBV4-2	TRBJ2-3	TGTGCCAGCAGCCCCGGACTAGCGGGGGGCTGGGATACGCAGTATTTT	CASSPGLAGGWDTQYF
-	TRBD2	TRBV27	TRBJ2-2	TGTGCCAGCAGATTGGGGGGGAGGGGCGGGGAGCTGTTTTTT	CASRLGGRGGELFF
-	-	TRBV5-4	TRBJ2-7	TGTGCCAGCAGCTTGGGGGGGCAGTCCTACGAGCAGTACTTC	CASSLGGQSYEQYF
few	TRBD1	TRBV10-3	TRBJ1-2	TGTGCCATCAGTGAGCCCAAACAGGGGACCTATGGCTACACCTTC	CAISEPKQGTYGYTF
once	TRBD2	TRBV28	TRBJ2-3	TGTGCCAGCAGTTTATTCGGGGGGGGAGGGACAGATACGCAGTATTTT	CASSLFGGGGTDTQYF
-	TRBD1	TRBV28	TRBJ1-5	TGTGCCAGCAGCCCGAGAGAGGGGGCGAGCAATCAGCCCCAGCATTTT	CASSPREGASNQPQHF
-	-	TRBV2	TRBJ2-3	TGTGCCAGGGGGGCACGGGATACGCAGTATTTT	CARGARDTQYF
-	-	TRBV28	TRBJ1-4	TGTGCCAGCAGTTTAATGGGGGCCCCAACTAATGAAAAACTGTTTTTT	CASSLMGAPTNEKLFF
-	-	TRBV5-1	TRBJ2-1	TGCGCCAGCAGCTTGACGTCGGGGAACCTCTACAATGAGCAGTTCTTC	CASSLTSGNLYNEQFF
-	-	TRBV6-6	TRBJ1-1	TGTGCCAGCAGCCCATATTTACAGGGAATTGAAGCTTTCTTT	CASSPYLQGIEAFF
few	TRBD1	TRBV18	TRBJ1-2	TGTGCCAGCTCACGGTTACAGGGGGCGTATGGCTACACCTTC	CASSRLQGAYGYTF
once	TRBD1	TRBV19	TRBJ2-7	TGTGCCAGTAGTCTTAACAGGGGGCTCTCCTACGAGCAGTACTTC	CASSLNRGLSYEQYF
-	TRBD2	TRBV6-1	TRBJ2-7	TGTGCCAGCAGTATGACTGGTAGCGGGGGGGAGCAGCAGTACTTC	CASSMTGSGGEQQYF
-	TRBD1	TRBV25-1	TRBJ1-2	TGTGCCAGCAGTGGAGGAGGGGGCGACTACACCTTC	CASSGGGGDYTF
-	TRBD1	TRBV7-2	TRBJ2-7	TGTGCCAGCAGCCAGGGACAGGGGCGCGAGCAGTACTTC	CASSQGQGREQYF
-	-	TRBV7-9	TRBJ1-5	TGTGCCAGCAGCCCCGGACAGAGGGATAGCAATCAGCCCCAGCATTTT	CASSPGQRDSNQPQHF
-	-	TRBV7-9	TRBJ1-1	TGTGCCAGCAGTTTGCCCGGGACTGAAGCTTTCTTT	CASSLPGTEAFF
-	TRBD1	TRBV6-6	TRBJ1-2	TGTGCCAGCAGTTACCTCGACAGGGGAGACTATGGCTACACCTTC	CASSYLDRGDYGYTF
-	-	TRBV7-9	TRBJ1-5	TGTGCCAGCAGCCCGGCCGGGAATCAGCCCCAGCATTTT	CASSPAGNQPQHF
-	TRBD1	TRBV11-2	TRBJ1-2	TGTGCCAGCAGGAAGCCGGGACAGGGCCCCTCGCTCACCTTC	CASRKPGQGPSLTF
many	TRBD1	TRBV19	TRBJ1-1	TGTGCCAGTAGTATTCGACAGGGGCCCATGAACACTGAAGCTTTCTTT	CASSIRQGPMNTEAFF
few	TRBD1	TRBV7-3	TRBJ2-1	TGTGCCAGCAGCAGGACGGGACAGGGAAGCGAGCAGTTCTTC	CASSRTGQGSEQFF
once	-	TRBV4-3	TRBJ2-5	TGCGCCAGCAGCCAAGGCACAGGGAACCAAGAGACCCAGTACTTC	CASSQGTGNQETQYF
-	TRBD1	TRBV7-9	TRBJ1-2	TGTGCCAGCAGCTTTAACAGGGGCGACTATGGCTACACCTTC	CASSFNRGDYGYTF
-	-	TRBV4-1	TRBJ1-5	TGCGCCAGCAGCCAAGAAACTGTTCGGAGCAATCAGCCCCAGCATTTT	CASSQETVRSNQPQHF
-	TRBD1	TRBV19	TRBJ1-5	TGTGCCAGTAGTATCCGGGACAGGTTCAATCAGCCCCAGCATTTT	CASSIRDRFNQPQHF
-	TRBD2	TRBV5-1	TRBJ2-3	TGCGCCAGCAGCTTTTCTAGCGGGGGGGCCCCAGATACGCAGTATTTT	CASSFSSGGAPDTQYF
few	-	TRBV4-1	TRBJ2-1	TGCGCCAGCAGCCAAGATTTGCAGGGGCAGTTCTTC	CASSQDLQGQFF
-	-	TRBV2	TRBJ2-7	TGTGCCAGCAGTGATGGTTACAGGGTGAACGAGCAGTACTTC	CASSDGYRVNEQYF
-	TRBD1	TRBV10-3	TRBJ1-2	TGTGCCATCAGTGAGTCCTCGACAGGGGGCTCCTATGGCTACACCTTC	CAISESSTGGSYGYTF
-	-	TRBV2	TRBJ1-2	TGTGCTACAGCGGACTCCTGGATCGATGGCTACACCTTC	CATADSWIDGYTF
-	TRBD1	TRBV7-9	TRBJ1-6	TGTGCCAGCAGCTCTGGGACAGGGGGTTCACCCCTCCACTTT	CASSSGTGGSPLHF
-	TRBD2	TRBV27	TRBJ2-3	TGTGCCAGCAGTTTATATAGCGGGTTAGGAGATACGCAGTATTTT	CASSLYSGLGDTQYF
-	TRBD2	TRBV6-5	TRBJ2-5	TGTGCCACATTCCCGACGCGGGGGGGCCGCGAGACCCAGTACTTC	CATFPTRGGRETQYF
-	-	TRBV14	TRBJ2-5	TGTGCCAGCAGCCAAGTTCTTGGCATTCAAGAGACCCAGTACTTC	CASSQVLGIQETQYF